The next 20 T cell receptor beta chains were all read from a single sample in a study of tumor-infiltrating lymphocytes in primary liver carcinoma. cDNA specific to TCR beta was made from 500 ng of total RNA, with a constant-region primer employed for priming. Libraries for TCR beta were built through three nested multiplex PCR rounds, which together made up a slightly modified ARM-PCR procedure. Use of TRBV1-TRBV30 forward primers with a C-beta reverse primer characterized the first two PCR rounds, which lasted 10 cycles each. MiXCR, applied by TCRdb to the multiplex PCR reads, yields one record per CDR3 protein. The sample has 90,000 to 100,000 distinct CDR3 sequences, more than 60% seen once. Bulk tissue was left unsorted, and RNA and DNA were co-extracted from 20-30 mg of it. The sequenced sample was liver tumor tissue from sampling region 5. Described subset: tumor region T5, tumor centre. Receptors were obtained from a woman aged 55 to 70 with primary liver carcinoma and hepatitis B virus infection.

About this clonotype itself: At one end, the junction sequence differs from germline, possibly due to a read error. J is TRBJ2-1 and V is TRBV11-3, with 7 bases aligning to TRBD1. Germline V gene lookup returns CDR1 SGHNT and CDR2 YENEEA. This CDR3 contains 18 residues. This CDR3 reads CASSLAREGDSHYNEQFF. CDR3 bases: TGTGCCAGCAGTTTAGCCCGTGAAGGGGACAGTCACTACAATGAGCAGTTCTTC.

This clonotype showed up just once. In nucleotides, the CDR3 is TGTGCCAGCTCACCAGTTTACAGCACGGCGGACACCATATATTTT. This codes for CASSPVYSTADTIYF. This chain links TRBV18 with TRBJ1-3; unclear D gene. V lost 2 bases to trimming and J lost 8 bases, with 16 bases between them. Germline V gene data show CDR1 as KGHSH and CDR2 as LQKENI. This CDR3 comprises 15 residues.

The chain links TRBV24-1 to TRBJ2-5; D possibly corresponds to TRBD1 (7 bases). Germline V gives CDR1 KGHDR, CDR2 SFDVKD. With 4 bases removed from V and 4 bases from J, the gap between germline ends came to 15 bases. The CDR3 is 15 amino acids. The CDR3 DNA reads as TGTGCCACCAGTGAGACTCAGGGGGGTGTAGAGACCCAGTACTTC. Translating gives CATSETQGGVETQYF.

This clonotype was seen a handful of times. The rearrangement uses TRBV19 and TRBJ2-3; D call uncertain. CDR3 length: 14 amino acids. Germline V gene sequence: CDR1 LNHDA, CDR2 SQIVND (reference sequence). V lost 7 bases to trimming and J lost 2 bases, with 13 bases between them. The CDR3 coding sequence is TGTGCCAGTACCGCCAGCGCGCACACAGATACGCAGTATTTT. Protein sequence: CASTASAHTDTQYF.

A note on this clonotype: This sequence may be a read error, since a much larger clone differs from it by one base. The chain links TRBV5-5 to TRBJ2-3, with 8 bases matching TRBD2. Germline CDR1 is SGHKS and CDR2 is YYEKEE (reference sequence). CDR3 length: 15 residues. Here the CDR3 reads CTSSLVSGGTDTQYF. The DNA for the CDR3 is TGTACCAGCAGCTTGGTTAGCGGGGGCACAGATACGCAGTATTTT.

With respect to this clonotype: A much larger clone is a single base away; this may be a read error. DNA for the CDR3: TGTGCCGGCAGTACATCGTACAGTGAGCAGTTCTTC. It codes for CAGSTSYSEQFF. The chain links TRBV12-3 or TRBV12-4 to TRBJ2-1; D remains unclear. This CDR3 comprises 12 residues.

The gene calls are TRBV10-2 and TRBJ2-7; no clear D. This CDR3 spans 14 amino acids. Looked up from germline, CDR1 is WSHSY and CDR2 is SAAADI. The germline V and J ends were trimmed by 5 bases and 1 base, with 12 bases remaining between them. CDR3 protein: CASSLQSGSYEQYF. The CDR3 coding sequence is TGCGCCAGCAGTTTACAAAGTGGGTCCTACGAGCAGTACTTC.

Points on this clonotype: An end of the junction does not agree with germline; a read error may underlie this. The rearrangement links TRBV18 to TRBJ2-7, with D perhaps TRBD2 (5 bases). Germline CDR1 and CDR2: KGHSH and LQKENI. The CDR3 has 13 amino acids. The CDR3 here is CASTPPSGPEQYF. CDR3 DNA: TGTGCCAGCACACCACCGAGCGGACCCGAGCAGTACTTC. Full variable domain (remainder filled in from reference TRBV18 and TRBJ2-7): NAGVMQNPRHLVRRRGQEARLRCSPMKGHSHVYWYRQLPEEGLKFMVYLQKENIIDESGMPKERFSAEFPKEGPSILRIQQVVRGDSAAYFCASTPPSGPEQYFGPGTRLTVT.

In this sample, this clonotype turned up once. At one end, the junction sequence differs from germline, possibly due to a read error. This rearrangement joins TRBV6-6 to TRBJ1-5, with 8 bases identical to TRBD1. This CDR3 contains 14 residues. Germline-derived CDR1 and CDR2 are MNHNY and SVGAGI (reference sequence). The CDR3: CDSSPQGVYQPQHF. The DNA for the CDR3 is TGTGACAGCAGTCCACAGGGGGTTTATCAGCCCCAGCATTTT.

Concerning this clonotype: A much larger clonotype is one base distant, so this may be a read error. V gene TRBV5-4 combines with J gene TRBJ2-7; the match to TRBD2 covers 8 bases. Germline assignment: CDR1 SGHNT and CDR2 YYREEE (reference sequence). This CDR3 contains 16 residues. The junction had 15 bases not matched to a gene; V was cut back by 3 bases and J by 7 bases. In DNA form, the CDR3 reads TGTGCCAGCAGCTCGTCTAGCGGGTCCTTTCGTCTTGAGCAGTACTTC. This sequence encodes CASSSSSGSFRLEQYF.

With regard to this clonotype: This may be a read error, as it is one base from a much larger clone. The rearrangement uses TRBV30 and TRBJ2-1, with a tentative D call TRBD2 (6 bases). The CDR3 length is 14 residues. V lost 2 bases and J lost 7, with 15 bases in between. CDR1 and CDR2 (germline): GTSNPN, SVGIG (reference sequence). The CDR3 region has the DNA TGTGCCTGGAGTAGAGGGACTTCTGTGAATGAGCAGTTCTTC. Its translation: CAWSRGTSVNEQFF.

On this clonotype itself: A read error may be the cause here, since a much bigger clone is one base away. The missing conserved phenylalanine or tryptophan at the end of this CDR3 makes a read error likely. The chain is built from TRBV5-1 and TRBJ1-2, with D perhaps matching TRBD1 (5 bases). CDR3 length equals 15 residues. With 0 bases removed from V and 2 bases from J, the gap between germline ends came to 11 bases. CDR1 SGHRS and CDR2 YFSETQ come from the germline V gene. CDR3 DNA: TGCGCCAGCAGCTTGGGACAGCCTGGAAACTATGGCTACACCATC. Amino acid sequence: CASSLGQPGNYGYTI.

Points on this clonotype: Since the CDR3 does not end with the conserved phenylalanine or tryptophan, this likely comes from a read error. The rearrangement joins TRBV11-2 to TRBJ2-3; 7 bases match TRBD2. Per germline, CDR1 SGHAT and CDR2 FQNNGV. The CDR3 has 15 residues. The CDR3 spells CANSPGLVGPDKQYI. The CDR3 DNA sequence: TGTGCCAACAGCCCTGGACTAGTGGGCCCAGATAAGCAGTATATT.

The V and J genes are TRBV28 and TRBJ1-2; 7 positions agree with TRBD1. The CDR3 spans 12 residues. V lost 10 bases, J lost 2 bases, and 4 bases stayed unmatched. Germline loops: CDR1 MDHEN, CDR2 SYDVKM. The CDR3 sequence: CATGQRNYGYTF. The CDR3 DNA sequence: TGTGCCACGGGACAGCGGAACTATGGCTACACCTTC.

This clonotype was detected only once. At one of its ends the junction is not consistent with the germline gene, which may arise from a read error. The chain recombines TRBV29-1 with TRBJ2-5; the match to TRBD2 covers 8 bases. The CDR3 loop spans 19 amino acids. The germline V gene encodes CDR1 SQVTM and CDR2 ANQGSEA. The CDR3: CSIEGRPLADFSFRETQYF. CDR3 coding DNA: TGCAGCATTGAAGGCCGCCCACTAGCGGACTTTTCATTCCGAGAGACCCAGTACTTC.

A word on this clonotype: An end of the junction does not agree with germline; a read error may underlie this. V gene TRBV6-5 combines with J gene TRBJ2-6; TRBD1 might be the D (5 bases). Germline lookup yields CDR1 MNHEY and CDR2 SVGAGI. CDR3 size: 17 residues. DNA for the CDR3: TGTGGCAGCAGTTACGATACGGGTCCTTCTGGGGCCAACGTCCCGACTTTC. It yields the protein CGSSYDTGPSGANVPTF.

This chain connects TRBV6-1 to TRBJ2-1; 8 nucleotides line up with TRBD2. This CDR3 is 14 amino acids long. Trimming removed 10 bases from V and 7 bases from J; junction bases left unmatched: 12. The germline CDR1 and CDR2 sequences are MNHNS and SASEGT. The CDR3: CATRAGDSHNEQFF. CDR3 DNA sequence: TGTGCCACCAGAGCGGGAGACTCCCATAATGAGCAGTTCTTC.

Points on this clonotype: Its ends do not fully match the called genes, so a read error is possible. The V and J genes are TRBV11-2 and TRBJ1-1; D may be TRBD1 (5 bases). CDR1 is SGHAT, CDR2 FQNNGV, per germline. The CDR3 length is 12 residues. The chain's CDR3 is CASRSKQAEVFF. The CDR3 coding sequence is TGTGCTAGCAGGTCTAAACAGGCTGAAGTTTTCTTT.

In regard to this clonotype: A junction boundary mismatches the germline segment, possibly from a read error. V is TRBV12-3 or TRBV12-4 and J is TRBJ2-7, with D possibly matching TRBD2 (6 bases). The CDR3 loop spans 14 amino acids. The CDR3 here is CVSMRQGGSYGQYF. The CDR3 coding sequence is TGTGTCAGCATGAGGCAGGGAGGTTCCTACGGGCAGTACTTC.

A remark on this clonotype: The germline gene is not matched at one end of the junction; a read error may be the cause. The CDR3 reads CTSSEGTGVSPAEAFF. CDR3 in DNA: TGTACCAGCAGTGAGGGCACAGGGGTTTCTCCCGCTGAAGCTTTCTTT. The V gene is TRBV6-1, the J gene TRBJ1-1, with 7 nucleotides matching TRBD1. The CDR3 totals 16 residues. The germline V gene encodes CDR1 MNHNS and CDR2 SASEGT.